These T cell receptor beta chains were read from a single sample in a study of human T cells and chemical hapten exposure. TCRdb processed the RACE reads anew with MiXCR; each CDR3 protein has one entry. The top ten hold less than 9% of the sample, which has approximately 370,000 distinct CDR3 sequences, 4.5% to 5.5% seen once. Sequencing used whole blood, obtained in connection with sensitization to the hapten diphenylcyclopropenone (DPC). Every receptor here comes from a woman between 18 and 30 years old with alopecia areata. Some clones in this sample may be carry-over from other donors' samples. Each CDR3 is given with its conserved first and last residue. D genes are given only for firm matches. Some rows mark clone size as missing; the rest say once, few, many or name a class of expanded clone.

CDR3nt,CDR3aa,d_gene,abundance,j_gene,v_gene
TGCGCCAGCAGCCACGTGTGGCGGGGGGGTTACAATGAGCAGTTCTTC,CASSHVWRGGYNEQFF,TRBD2,-,TRBJ2-1,TRBV4-3
TGCGCCAGCAGCGCACCTACAGGGATGGGGTGGAGTACCTACGAGCAGTACTTC,CASSAPTGMGWSTYEQYF,-,many,TRBJ2-7,TRBV5-1
TGTGCCAGCAGTGATTCCGGGGGGGTAGATGAGCAGTTCTTC,CASSDSGGVDEQFF,TRBD2,-,TRBJ2-1,TRBV6-1
TGCAGCGTTTACATACGGGGTGAGCAGTTCTTC,CSVYIRGEQFF,-,few,TRBJ2-1,TRBV29-1
TGTGCCAGCAGCTACCGGGACGTCCCCAATCCCCTCCACTTT,CASSYRDVPNPLHF,-,many,TRBJ1-6,TRBV5-4
TGTGCCAGCAGTGTCCTACTAGCGACGGTTTACAATGAGCAGTTCTTC,CASSVLLATVYNEQFF,TRBD2,-,TRBJ2-1,TRBV6-1
TGTGCCAGCAGTTTATACAGGGGAGGTTCACCCCTCCACTTT,CASSLYRGGSPLHF,TRBD1,-,TRBJ1-6,TRBV12-3/TRBV12-4
TGTGCCACCAGTGAGTTGGGGACTAGCGGGGGGACGGATACGCAGTATTTT,CATSELGTSGGTDTQYF,TRBD2,-,TRBJ2-3,TRBV24-1
TGTGCCAGCAGGGGGACTAGGGGGAATGAGCAGTTCTTC,CASRGTRGNEQFF,TRBD2,many,TRBJ2-1,TRBV6-2/TRBV6-3
TGCAGTGCTAGAGGTGAAACGGGGAAAGAGACCCAGTACTTC,CSARGETGKETQYF,-,many,TRBJ2-5,TRBV20-1
TGTGCCAGCAGCGTCTTAGAGTACGAGCAGTACTTC,CASSVLEYEQYF,-,few,TRBJ2-7,TRBV7-2
TGCAGTGCTGCGCCGGGACTAGGGGACACAGATACGCAGTATTTT,CSAAPGLGDTDTQYF,TRBD2,-,TRBJ2-3,TRBV20-1
TGTGCCAGCTCATCGGACAGGGCCGGGGAGCTGTTTTTT,CASSSDRAGELFF,TRBD1,many,TRBJ2-2,TRBV18
TGTGCCAGCAGCTTAGTGGGTACGAACACCGGGGAGCTGTTTTTT,CASSLVGTNTGELFF,-,few,TRBJ2-2,TRBV7-2